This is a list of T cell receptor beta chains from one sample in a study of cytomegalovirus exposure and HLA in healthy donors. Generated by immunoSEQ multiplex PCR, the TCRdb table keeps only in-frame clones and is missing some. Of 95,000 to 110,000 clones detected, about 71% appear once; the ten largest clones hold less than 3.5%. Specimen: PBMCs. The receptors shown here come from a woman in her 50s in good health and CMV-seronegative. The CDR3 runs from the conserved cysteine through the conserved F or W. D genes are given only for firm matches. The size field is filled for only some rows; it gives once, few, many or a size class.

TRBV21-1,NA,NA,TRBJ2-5,TGTGCCAGCAGCAAAGATTACAGCCACCAAGAGACCCAGTACTTC,CASSKDYSHQETQYF
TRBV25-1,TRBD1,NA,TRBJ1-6,TGTGCCAGTAAGGGGACAGAGGAGTCACCCCTCCACTTT,CASKGTEESPLHF
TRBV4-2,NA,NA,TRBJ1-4,TGTGCCAGCAGCCAAGTGGGGGGAACTAATGAAAAACTGTTTTTT,CASSQVGGTNEKLFF
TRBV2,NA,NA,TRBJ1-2,TGTGCCAGCAGTGAAGCTAGGGGGATTGGCTATGGCTACACCTTC,CASSEARGIGYGYTF
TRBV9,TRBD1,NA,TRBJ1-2,TGTGCCAGCAGCGCCCGACAGGGGAACTATGGCTACACCTTC,CASSARQGNYGYTF
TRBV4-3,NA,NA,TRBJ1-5,TGCGCCAGCAGCCAAGGGCGGGGGTTAGGCAATCAGCCCCAGCATTTT,CASSQGRGLGNQPQHF
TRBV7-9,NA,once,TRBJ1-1,TGTGCCAGCAGCTCCGTGACAGACACTGAAGCTTTCTTT,CASSSVTDTEAFF
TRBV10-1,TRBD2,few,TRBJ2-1,TGCGCCAGCAGTGAGTCGGGACTAGCGGGGCACAATGAGCAGTTCTTC,CASSESGLAGHNEQFF
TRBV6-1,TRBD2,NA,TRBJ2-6,TGTGCCAGCAGTGTAGGGACTAGATTAGCTGGGGCCAACGTCCTGACTTTC,CASSVGTRLAGANVLTF
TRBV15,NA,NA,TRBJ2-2,TGTGCCACCAGCAGAGATCGAGGGAACACCGGGGAGCTGTTTTTT,CATSRDRGNTGELFF
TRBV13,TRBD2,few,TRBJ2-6,TGTGCCAGCAGCTTACTAGCGGACTCTGGGGCCAACGTCCTGACTTTC,CASSLLADSGANVLTF
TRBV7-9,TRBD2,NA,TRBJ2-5,TGTGCCAGCAGCTTAAGGGCTAGCGGGGGGATCCAAGAGACCCAGTACTTC,CASSLRASGGIQETQYF
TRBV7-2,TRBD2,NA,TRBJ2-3,TGTGCCAGCAGCTTAGGGGTAGCGGGGGGGCCTCATACGCAGTATTTT,CASSLGVAGGPHTQYF
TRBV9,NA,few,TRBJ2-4,TGTGCCAGCAGCCCCTCGGAGTACCAAAACATTCAGTACTTC,CASSPSEYQNIQYF
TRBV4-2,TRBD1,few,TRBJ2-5,TGTGCCAGCAGCCAAGCGACAGGGATACAAGAGACCCAGTACTTC,CASSQATGIQETQYF
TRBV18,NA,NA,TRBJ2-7,TGTGCCAGCTCACCACGGCAGGGAACCTACGAGCAGTACTTC,CASSPRQGTYEQYF
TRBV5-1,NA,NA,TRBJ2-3,TGCGCCAGCACCCATGAGGTGGCCGTGACTAGCACAGATACGCAGTATTTT,CASTHEVAVTSTDTQYF
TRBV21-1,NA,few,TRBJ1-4,TGTGCCAGCAGCAAAGCGCTTTGGCAGAATGAAAAACTGTTTTTT,CASSKALWQNEKLFF
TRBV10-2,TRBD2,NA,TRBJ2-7,TGCGCCAGCAGTGAGTCGATCTTTAGGACTAGCCTAGAGCAGTACTTC,CASSESIFRTSLEQYF
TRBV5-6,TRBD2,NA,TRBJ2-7,TGTGCCAGCAGCTTGATTTTGATTAGCGGGATGGACTCCTACGAGCAGTACTTC,CASSLILISGMDSYEQYF
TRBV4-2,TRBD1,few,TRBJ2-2,TGTGCCGCCACAGGGGGGTCCGGGGAGCTGTTTTTT,CAATGGSGELFF
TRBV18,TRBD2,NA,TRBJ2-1,TGTGCCAGCTCACCGGTTAGCGGGGGTATGGGTACTGAGCAGTTCTTC,CASSPVSGGMGTEQFF
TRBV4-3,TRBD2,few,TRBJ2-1,TGCGCCAGCAGCCAAGCCGGGACTAGCGGCAATGAGCAGTTCTTC,CASSQAGTSGNEQFF
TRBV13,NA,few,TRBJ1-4,TGTGCCAGCAGCTTAGTTGGGCAGGAGGAACTGTTTTTT,CASSLVGQEELFF
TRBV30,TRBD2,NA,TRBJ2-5,TGTGCCTGGTCGGTGGGGGGGCAAGAGACCCAGTACTTC,CAWSVGGQETQYF
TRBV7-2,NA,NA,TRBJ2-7,TGTGCCAGCAGCCCCCGACGACTAGGTGTGGAGTACGAGCAGTACTTC,CASSPRRLGVEYEQYF
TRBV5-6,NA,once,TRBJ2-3,TGTGCCAGCAGCTTCCCCACAGCCAAGGATACGCAGTATTTT,CASSFPTAKDTQYF
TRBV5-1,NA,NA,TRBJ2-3,TGCGCCAGCAGCTTGGGCAGTATAACAGATACGCAGTATTTT,CASSLGSITDTQYF
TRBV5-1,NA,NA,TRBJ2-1,TGCGCCAGCAGCTTGTCGCGTCCCCCCTACAATGAGCAGTTCTTC,CASSLSRPPYNEQFF
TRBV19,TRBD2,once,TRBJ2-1,TGTGCCAGTAGCTCATTACTAGCGGGAGTAGGGTCCTACAATGAGCAGTTCTTC,CASSSLLAGVGSYNEQFF
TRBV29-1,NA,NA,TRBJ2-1,TGCAGCGTTGAAGATCCGTATAGCTCTAGTCGTGCTGAGCAGTTCTTC,CSVEDPYSSSRAEQFF
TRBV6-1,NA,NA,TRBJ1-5,TGTGCCAGCAGTGACAGGGGCAGCAATCAGCCCCAGCATTTT,CASSDRGSNQPQHF
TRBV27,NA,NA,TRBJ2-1,TGTGCCAGCCGAACCACGGACTACAACAATGAGCAGTTCTTC,CASRTTDYNNEQFF
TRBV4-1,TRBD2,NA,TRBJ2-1,TGCGCCAGCAGCCAAACCCGAGCGGGAGTGACCTACAATGAGCAGTTCTTC,CASSQTRAGVTYNEQFF
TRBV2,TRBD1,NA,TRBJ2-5,TGTGCCAGCAGAGGACAGGGACTCCTGACCCAGTACTTC,CASRGQGLLTQYF